The 14 T cell receptor beta chains listed next were all sequenced from one sample in a study of cytomegalovirus exposure and HLA in healthy donors. The data were produced by immunoSEQ multiplex PCR, yet TCRdb's version contains in-frame clones alone and is incomplete. Of under 200,000 clones detected, roughly 81% appear once; the ten largest clones hold around 1.2%. Input material: PBMCs. These receptors were obtained from a woman under 40 in good health and CMV-seronegative.

This chain joins TRBV2 and TRBJ2-5; TRBD1 agrees at 12 bases. The CDR3 contains 16 residues. Germline trimming cut 2 bases from V and 4 bases from J; bases unmatched to any gene: 5. The germline gives CDR1 SNHLY, CDR2 FYNNEI. CDR3 DNA: TGTGCCAGCAGTGAAAGGGGACAGGGGGCGGGAGAGACCCAGTACTTC. Its translation: CASSERGQGAGETQYF.

Points on this clone: Other DNA sequences in the same sample also yield this CDR3. The chain combines TRBV7-3 with TRBJ2-1, with 10 positions matching TRBD2. The length of the CDR3 is 15 residues. Looked up from germline, CDR1 is SGHTA and CDR2 is FQGTGA. Losses at the gene ends were 5 bases for V and 7 bases for J; bases not matched to a gene: 8. CDR3 nucleotide sequence: TGTGCCAGCAGCCCCAGAATAGCGGGGGGTAATGAGCAGTTCTTC. Amino acids: CASSPRIAGGNEQFF.

This clone has just a few counts. The chain carries TRBV4-2 and TRBJ1-2; D gene unclear. Trimming took 2 bases from V and 4 from J, leaving 8 bases between them. The CDR3 contains 13 residues. The V gene's germline CDR1 is LGHNA and CDR2 YNFKEQ. The CDR3 sequence: CASSQSTVYGYTF. For the CDR3, the DNA is TGTGCCAGCAGCCAAAGTACGGTCTATGGCTACACCTTC.

As regards this clone: Other DNA sequences in the same sample also yield this CDR3. The rearrangement links TRBV5-4 to TRBJ2-5; TRBD1 aligns across 7 bases. CDR3 size: 14 residues. Trimming at V came to 4 bases and at J to 1 base, leaving 4 bases not matched to a gene. Germline CDR1 SGHNT, CDR2 YYREEE (reference sequence). CDR3 residues: CASSRGQSQETQYF. The CDR3 DNA sequence: TGTGCCAGCAGCCGGGGACAGAGCCAAGAGACCCAGTACTTC.

V is TRBV30 and J is TRBJ1-3; 7 nucleotides match TRBD1. This CDR3 is 15 amino acids long. Trimming at V came to 0 bases and at J to 3 bases, leaving 5 bases not matched to a gene. Germline loops: CDR1 GTSNPN, CDR2 SVGIG (reference sequence). For the CDR3, the DNA is TGTGCCTGGAGTGTAACTGCAGGGGGTGGAAACACCATATATTTT. It is translated as CAWSVTAGGGNTIYF.

This clone was seen a few times. For the CDR3, the DNA is TGTGCCAGCGCAAGGACAGTTGGGGCCTATGGCTACACCTTC. Amino acids: CASARTVGAYGYTF. The V call is TRBV6-5, the J call TRBJ1-2, with D tentatively TRBD1 (6 bases). Trimming pared 8 bases from V and 4 bases from J, leaving 17 bases between. CDR3 size: 14 residues. The germline CDR1 and CDR2 sequences are MNHEY and SVGAGI.

The rearrangement links TRBV5-6 to TRBJ2-7; TRBD2 agrees at 9 bases. The CDR3 is 15 amino acids. Trimming removed 4 bases from V and 2 bases from J; junction bases left unmatched: 7. Germline values: CDR1 SGHDT, CDR2 YYEEEE. CDR3 DNA: TGTGCCAGCAGCCCGGAGCCTAGCGGGACCTACGAGCAGTACTTC. Protein sequence: CASSPEPSGTYEQYF.

This sequence joins TRBV19 and TRBJ1-2, with D unresolved. The V gene lost 5 bases and the J gene lost 7 bases, with 14 bases spanning the gap. CDR3 size: 13 residues. The germline V gene has CDR1 LNHDA and CDR2 SQIVND (reference sequence). The CDR3 DNA reads as TGTGCCAGTAGTTTATTTGTATCCTTTGGCTACACCTTC. It codes for CASSLFVSFGYTF.

The CDR3: CASSLRPGDYGYTF. The CDR3 bases are TGCGCCAGCAGCTTAAGGCCGGGGGACTATGGCTACACCTTC. The gene calls are TRBV5-1 and TRBJ1-2, with a possible D match to TRBD1 (5 bases). The V and J ends lost 2 bases and 3 bases respectively, with 11 bases between them. Germline CDR1 reads SGHRS; CDR2 reads YFSETQ. The CDR3 is 14 residues long.

The genes are TRBV7-6 and TRBJ2-2; 8 bases are shared with TRBD1. J was trimmed by 0 bases and V by 7 bases; bases with no gene match: 4. CDR3 size: 15 residues. Germline V CDR1 and CDR2: SGHVS, FNYEAQ. The CDR3 DNA is TGTGCCAGCAAACCGGGACAGGCGAACACCGGGGAGCTGTTTTTT. Its translation: CASKPGQANTGELFF.

The V call is TRBV5-6, the J call TRBJ2-5; perhaps TRBD1 as D (5 bases). CDR1 and CDR2 (germline): SGHDT, YYEEEE. The CDR3 sequence is 14 residues long. Trimming stripped 1 base from V and 5 bases from J, with 12 bases between. The CDR3 region is CASSLTGKWETQYF. The CDR3 bases are TGTGCCAGCAGCTTGACAGGCAAATGGGAGACCCAGTACTTC.

This clone was seen a few times. This chain links TRBV29-1 with TRBJ1-1; D gene unclear. Trimming shortened V by 1 base and J by 1 base, and 7 bases separated the two germline ends. Germline V gene data show CDR1 as SQVTM and CDR2 as ANQGSEA. This CDR3 is 13 amino acids long. The DNA of the CDR3 is TGCAGCGTTGAAGGACTGTCGAACACTGAAGCTTTCTTT. Protein product: CSVEGLSNTEAFF.

This chain uses TRBV5-4 with TRBJ2-7, with D tentatively TRBD2 (7 bases). The V end lost 4 bases, the J end lost 2 bases, and 16 bases lay between the germline ends. Germline V gene data show CDR1 as SGHNT and CDR2 as YYREEE (reference sequence). This CDR3 has 15 amino acids. CDR3 sequence (DNA): TGTGCCAGCAGCCCCCAGGGGAGGGGCGCCTACGAGCAGTACTTC. Residues: CASSPQGRGAYEQYF.

Only a few counts were recorded for this clone. The J gene is TRBJ2-7, the V gene TRBV19; 8 bases map to TRBD1. Looked up from germline, CDR1 is LNHDA and CDR2 is SQIVND (reference sequence). V was pared by 4 bases and J by 3 bases, with 2 bases of the junction left unmatched. The CDR3 contains 13 residues. The CDR3 loop is CASSSDRGYEQYF. CDR3 DNA: TGTGCCAGTAGTAGCGACAGGGGCTACGAGCAGTACTTC.